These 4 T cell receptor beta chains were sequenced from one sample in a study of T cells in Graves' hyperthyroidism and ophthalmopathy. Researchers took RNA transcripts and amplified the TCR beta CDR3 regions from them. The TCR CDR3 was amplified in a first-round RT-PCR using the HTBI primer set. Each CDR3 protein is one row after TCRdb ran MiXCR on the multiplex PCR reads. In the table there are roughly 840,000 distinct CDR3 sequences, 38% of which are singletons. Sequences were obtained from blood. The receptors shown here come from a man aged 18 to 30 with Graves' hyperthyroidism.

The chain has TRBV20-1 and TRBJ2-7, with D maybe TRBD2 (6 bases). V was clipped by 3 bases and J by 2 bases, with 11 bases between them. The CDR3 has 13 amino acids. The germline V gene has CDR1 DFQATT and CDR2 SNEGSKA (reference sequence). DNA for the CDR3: TGCAGTGCTAGCCCATCTAGCGCCTACGAGCAGTACTTC. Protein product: CSASPSSAYEQYF.

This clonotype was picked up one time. CDR3 DNA sequence: TGTGCCAGCACGGGGGGTACTCCAGAAAACTATGGCTACACCTTC. Amino acids: CASTGGTPENYGYTF. The chain recombines TRBV6-4 with TRBJ1-2, with D perhaps TRBD1 (5 bases). Trimming stripped 7 bases from V and 2 bases from J, with 17 bases between. In germline, CDR1 is MRHNA, CDR2 SNTAGT. The CDR3 extends over 15 amino acids.

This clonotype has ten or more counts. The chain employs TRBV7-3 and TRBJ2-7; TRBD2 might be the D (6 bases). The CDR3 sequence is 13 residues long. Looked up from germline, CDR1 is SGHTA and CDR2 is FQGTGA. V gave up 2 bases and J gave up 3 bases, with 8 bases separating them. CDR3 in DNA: TGTGCCAGCAGCTTATTTAGCGGCTACGAGCAGTACTTC. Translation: CASSLFSGYEQYF.

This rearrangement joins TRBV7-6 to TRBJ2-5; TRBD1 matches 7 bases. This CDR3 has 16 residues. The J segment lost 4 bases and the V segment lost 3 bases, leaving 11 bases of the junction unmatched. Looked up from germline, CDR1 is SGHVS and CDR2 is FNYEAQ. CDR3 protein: CASSFAPGTDLETQYF. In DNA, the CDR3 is TGTGCCAGCAGCTTTGCCCCCGGGACAGACTTAGAGACCCAGTACTTC.